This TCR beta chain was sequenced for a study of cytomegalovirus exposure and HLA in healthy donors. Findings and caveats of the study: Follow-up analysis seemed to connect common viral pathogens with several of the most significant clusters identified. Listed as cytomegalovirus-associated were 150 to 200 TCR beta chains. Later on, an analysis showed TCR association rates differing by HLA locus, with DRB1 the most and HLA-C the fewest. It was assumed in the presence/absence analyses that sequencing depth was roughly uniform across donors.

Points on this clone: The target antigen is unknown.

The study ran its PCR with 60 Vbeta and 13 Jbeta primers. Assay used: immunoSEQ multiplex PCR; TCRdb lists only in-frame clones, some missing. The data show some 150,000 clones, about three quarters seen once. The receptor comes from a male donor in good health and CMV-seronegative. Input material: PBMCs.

The CDR3 protein is CASRRRAGLTDTQYF. The DNA for the CDR3 is TGTGCCAGCCGAAGGCGAGCGGGACTGACAGATACGCAGTATTTT. J is TRBJ2-3 and V is TRBV19; 7 nucleotides align to TRBD2. The V gene's germline CDR1 is LNHDA and CDR2 SQIVND (reference sequence). V gave up 9 bases and J gave up 3 bases; unmatched junction bases: 12. CDR3 length: 15 amino acids.